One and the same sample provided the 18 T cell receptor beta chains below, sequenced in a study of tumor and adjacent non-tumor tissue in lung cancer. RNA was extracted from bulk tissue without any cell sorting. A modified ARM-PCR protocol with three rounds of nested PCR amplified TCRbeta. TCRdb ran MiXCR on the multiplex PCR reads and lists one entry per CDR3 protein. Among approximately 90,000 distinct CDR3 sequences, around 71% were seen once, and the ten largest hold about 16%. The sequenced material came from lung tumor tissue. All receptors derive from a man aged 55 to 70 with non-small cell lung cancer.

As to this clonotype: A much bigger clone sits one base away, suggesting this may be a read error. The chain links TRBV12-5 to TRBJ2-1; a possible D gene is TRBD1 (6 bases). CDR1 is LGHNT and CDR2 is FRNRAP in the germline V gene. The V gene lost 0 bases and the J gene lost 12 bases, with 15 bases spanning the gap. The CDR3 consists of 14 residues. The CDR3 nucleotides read TGTGCTAGTGGTTTGGTCGCCACCTGGACAGTGCAGTTCTTC. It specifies CASGLVATWTVQFF.

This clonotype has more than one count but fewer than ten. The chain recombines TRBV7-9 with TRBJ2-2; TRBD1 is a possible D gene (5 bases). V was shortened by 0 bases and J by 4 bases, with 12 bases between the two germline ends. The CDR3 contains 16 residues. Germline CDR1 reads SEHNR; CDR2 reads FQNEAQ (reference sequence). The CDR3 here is CASSLALGQGTGELFF. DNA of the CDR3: TGTGCCAGCAGCTTAGCGCTCGGCCAGGGCACCGGGGAGCTGTTTTTT.

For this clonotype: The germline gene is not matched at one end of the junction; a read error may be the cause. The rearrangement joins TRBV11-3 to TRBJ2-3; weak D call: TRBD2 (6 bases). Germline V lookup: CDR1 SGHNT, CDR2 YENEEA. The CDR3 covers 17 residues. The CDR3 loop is CTSSLGGVGVRTDTQYF. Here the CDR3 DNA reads TGTACCAGCAGCCTGGGGGGAGTGGGAGTGAGAACAGATACGCAGTATTTT.

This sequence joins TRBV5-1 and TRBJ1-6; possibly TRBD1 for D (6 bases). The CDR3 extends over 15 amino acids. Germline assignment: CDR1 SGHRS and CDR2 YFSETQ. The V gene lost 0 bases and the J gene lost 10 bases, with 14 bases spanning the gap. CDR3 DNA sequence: TGCGCCAGCAGCTTGGATGGGACACCTAAGTCACCCCTCCACTTT. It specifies CASSLDGTPKSPLHF.

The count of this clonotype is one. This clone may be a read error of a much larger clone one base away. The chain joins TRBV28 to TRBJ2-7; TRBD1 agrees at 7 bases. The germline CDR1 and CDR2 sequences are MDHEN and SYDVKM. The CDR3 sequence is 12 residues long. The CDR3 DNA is TGTGCCACACGACAGGGCCAGGGCGAGCATTACTTC. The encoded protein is CATRQGQGEHYF.

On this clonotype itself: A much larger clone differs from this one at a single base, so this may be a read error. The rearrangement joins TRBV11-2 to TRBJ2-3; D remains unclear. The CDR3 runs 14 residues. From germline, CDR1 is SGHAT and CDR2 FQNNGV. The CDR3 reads CVSSLDASLRTQYF. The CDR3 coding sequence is TGTGTCAGCAGCTTAGATGCATCGTTGCGGACGCAGTATTTT.

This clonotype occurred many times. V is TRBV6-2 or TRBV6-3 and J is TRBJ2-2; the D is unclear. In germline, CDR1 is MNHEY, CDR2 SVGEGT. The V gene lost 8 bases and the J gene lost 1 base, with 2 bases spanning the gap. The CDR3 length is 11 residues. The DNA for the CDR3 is TGTGCCAGCGGGAACACCGGGGAGCTGTTTTTT. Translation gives CASGNTGELFF.

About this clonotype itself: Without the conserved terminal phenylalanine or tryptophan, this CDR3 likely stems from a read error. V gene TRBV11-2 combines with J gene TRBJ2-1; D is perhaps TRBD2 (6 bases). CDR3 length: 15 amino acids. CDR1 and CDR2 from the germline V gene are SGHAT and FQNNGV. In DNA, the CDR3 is TGTGCCGGCAGCCCGCACCGGGGGATGAGGGGTGAGCAGTTCTTA. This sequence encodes CAGSPHRGMRGEQFL.

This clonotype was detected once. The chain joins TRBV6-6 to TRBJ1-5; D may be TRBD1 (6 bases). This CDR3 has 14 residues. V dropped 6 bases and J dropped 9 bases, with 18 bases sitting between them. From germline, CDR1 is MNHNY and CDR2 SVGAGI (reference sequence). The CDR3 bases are TGTGCCAGCAGCTATTGGCCAGGGGATCGGCCCCAGCATTTT. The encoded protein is CASSYWPGDRPQHF.

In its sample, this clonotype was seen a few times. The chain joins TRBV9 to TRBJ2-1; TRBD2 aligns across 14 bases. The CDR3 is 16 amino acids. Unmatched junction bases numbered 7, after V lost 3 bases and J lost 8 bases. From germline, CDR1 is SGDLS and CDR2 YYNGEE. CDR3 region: CASSGLAGGPSDEQFF. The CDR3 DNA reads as TGTGCCAGCAGCGGACTAGCGGGAGGGCCTTCCGATGAGCAGTTCTTC.

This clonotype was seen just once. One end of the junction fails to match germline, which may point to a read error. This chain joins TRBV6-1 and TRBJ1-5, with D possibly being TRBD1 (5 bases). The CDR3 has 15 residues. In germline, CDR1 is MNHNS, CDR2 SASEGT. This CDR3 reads CASTDSGFGNQPRHF. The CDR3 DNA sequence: TGTGCCAGCACTGATTCAGGGTTTGGCAATCAGCCCCGGCATTTT.

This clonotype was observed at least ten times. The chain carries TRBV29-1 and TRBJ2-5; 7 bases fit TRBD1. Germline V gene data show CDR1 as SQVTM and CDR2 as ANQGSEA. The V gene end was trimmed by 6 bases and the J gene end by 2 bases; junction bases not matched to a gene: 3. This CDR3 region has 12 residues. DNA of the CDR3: TGCAGCGTGGGACAGAATCAAGAGACCCAGTACTTC. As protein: CSVGQNQETQYF.

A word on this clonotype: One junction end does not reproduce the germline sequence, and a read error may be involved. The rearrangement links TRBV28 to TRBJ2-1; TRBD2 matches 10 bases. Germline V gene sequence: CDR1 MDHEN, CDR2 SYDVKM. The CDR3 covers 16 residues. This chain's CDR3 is CVSSDPGLAGVNEQFF. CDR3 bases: TGTGTCAGCAGCGACCCGGGGCTAGCGGGAGTAAATGAGCAGTTCTTC.

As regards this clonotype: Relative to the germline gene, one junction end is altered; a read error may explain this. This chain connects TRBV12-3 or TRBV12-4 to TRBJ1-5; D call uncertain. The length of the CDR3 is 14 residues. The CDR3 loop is CVSSPGVGNQPQHF. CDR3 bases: TGTGTCAGCAGTCCTGGGGTGGGCAATCAGCCCCAGCATTTT.

The CDR3 is CASRLTEEQPQHF. CDR3 bases: TGTGCCAGTAGGCTGACAGAGGAACAGCCCCAGCATTTT. The chain is built from TRBV12-3 or TRBV12-4 and TRBJ1-5, with D maybe TRBD1 (5 bases). Trimming pared 9 bases from V and 7 bases from J, leaving 16 bases between. The CDR3 covers 13 residues.

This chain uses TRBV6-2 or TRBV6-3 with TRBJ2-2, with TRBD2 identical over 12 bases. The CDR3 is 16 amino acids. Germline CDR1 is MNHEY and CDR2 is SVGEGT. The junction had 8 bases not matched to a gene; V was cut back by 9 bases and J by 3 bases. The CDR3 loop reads CASSPRLAGDTGELFF. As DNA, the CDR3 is TGTGCCAGTAGTCCCCGACTAGCGGGGGACACCGGGGAGCTGTTTTTT.

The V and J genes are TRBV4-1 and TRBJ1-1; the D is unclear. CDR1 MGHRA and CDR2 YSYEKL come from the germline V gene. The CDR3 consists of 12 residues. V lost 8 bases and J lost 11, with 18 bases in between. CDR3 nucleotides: TGCGCCAGCCAAGTAGGTGAACCCAGGGCTTTCTTT. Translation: CASQVGEPRAFF.

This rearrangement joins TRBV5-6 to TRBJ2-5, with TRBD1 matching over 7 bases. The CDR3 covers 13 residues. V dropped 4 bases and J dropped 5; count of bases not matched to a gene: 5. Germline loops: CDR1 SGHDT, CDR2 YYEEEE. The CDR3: CASSLPGGETQYF. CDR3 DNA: TGTGCCAGCAGCCTCCCAGGGGGTGAGACCCAGTACTTC.